One and the same sample provided the 10 T cell receptor beta chains below, sequenced in a study of T cell responses to AZD1222 COVID-19 vaccine. Here immunoSEQ multiplex PCR was the method, and the copy in TCRdb shows in-frame clones only, minus some. The data show about 150,000 clones, around 93% seen once. The input for sequencing was peripheral blood, taken on day 0 of AZD1222 vaccination. The receptors come from an adult in good health.

The chain uses TRBV7-8 and TRBJ1-2; D unresolved. Germline V CDR1 and CDR2: SGHVS, FQNEAQ. The CDR3 sequence is 16 residues long. V shed 1 base and J shed 8 bases, with 20 bases lying between them. The CDR3 sequence is CASSLDLSSRSGGYTF. CDR3 nucleotide sequence: TGTGCCAGCAGCTTAGATCTGTCGAGCCGCAGCGGAGGCTACACCTTC. Full variable domain (remainder filled in from reference TRBV7-8 and TRBJ1-2): GAGVSQSPRYKVAKRGQDVALRCDPISGHVSLFWYQQALGQGPEFLTYFQNEAQLDKSGLPSDRFFAERPEGSVSTLKIQRTQQEDSAVYLCASSLDLSSRSGGYTFGSGTRLTVV.

The chain uses TRBV27 and TRBJ1-5; TRBD1 might be the D (6 bases). Trimming removed 0 bases from V and 9 bases from J, with 9 bases in between. The germline V gene has CDR1 MNHEY and CDR2 SMNVEV (reference sequence). The CDR3 length is 13 residues. CDR3 in amino acids: CASSLSRGWPQHF. The DNA for the CDR3 is TGTGCCAGCAGTTTATCGAGGGGGTGGCCCCAGCATTTT.

The sample holds a few counts of this clone. The CDR3 loop reads CASSFTGQAQETQYF. The CDR3 DNA is TGTGCCAGCAGCTTTACGGGACAGGCCCAAGAGACCCAGTACTTC. The rearrangement links TRBV5-8 to TRBJ2-5; TRBD1 matches at 8 bases. The germline CDR1 and CDR2 sequences are SGHTS and YDEGEE. The CDR3 sequence is 15 residues long. The V gene end was trimmed by 2 bases and the J gene end by 1 base; junction bases not matched to a gene: 4.

A single count supports this clone. V is TRBV12-3 or TRBV12-4 and J is TRBJ1-5; D gene ambiguous. The CDR3 extends over 13 amino acids. Trimming stripped 2 bases from V and 6 bases from J, with 8 bases between. This chain's CDR3 is CASSLSSGQPQHF. In nucleotides, the CDR3 is TGTGCCAGCAGTTTAAGTTCGGGTCAGCCCCAGCATTTT.

The chain employs TRBV14 and TRBJ1-4; D is perhaps TRBD1 (5 bases). Germline CDR1 reads SGHDN; CDR2 reads FVKESK. The V gene lost 2 bases and the J gene lost 3 bases, with 10 bases spanning the gap. This CDR3 comprises 15 residues. The CDR3 is CASSQRTWPNEKLFF. The DNA for the CDR3 is TGTGCCAGCAGCCAACGGACATGGCCTAATGAAAAACTGTTTTTT.

In this sample, this clone turned up once. This chain links TRBV6-2 or TRBV6-3 with TRBJ2-2, with D possibly matching TRBD2 (6 bases). The CDR3 sequence is 18 residues long. The V end was cut by 2 bases, the J end by 0 bases, with 16 bases between. Germline CDR1 is MNHEY and CDR2 is SVGEGT. CDR3 region: CASSYPTWGVANTGELFF. In DNA, the CDR3 is TGTGCCAGCAGTTACCCTACCTGGGGGGTTGCGAACACCGGGGAGCTGTTTTTT.

As DNA, the CDR3 is TGTGCCAGCAGCCCCGGGACTAGAGAGACCCAGTACTTC. Translation gives CASSPGTRETQYF. The V gene is TRBV7-9, the J gene TRBJ2-5; 8 bases line up with TRBD2. J was trimmed by 4 bases and V by 5 bases; bases with no gene match: 3. Per germline, CDR1 SEHNR and CDR2 FQNEAQ (reference sequence). This CDR3 is built from 13 residues.

This chain connects TRBV19 to TRBJ2-1; possibly TRBD1 or TRBD2 for D (6 bases each). CDR1 and CDR2 (germline): LNHDA, SQIVND (reference sequence). The CDR3 is 16 residues long. V lost 4 bases and J lost 1, with 14 bases in between. The CDR3 nucleotides read TGTGCCAGTAGTACCCCACGGGGGCGTTCCTACAATGAGCAGTTCTTC. Protein product: CASSTPRGRSYNEQFF.

The genes are TRBV13 and TRBJ2-7; TRBD1 matches 8 bases. This CDR3 is built from 15 residues. Germline-derived CDR1 and CDR2 are PRHDT and FYEKMQ (reference sequence). J was trimmed by 1 base and V by 4 bases; bases with no gene match: 6. This CDR3 is CASSSKGQVSYEQYF. Written as DNA, the CDR3 is TGTGCCAGCAGCTCCAAGGGACAGGTTTCCTACGAGCAGTACTTC.

The rearrangement uses TRBV6-5 and TRBJ1-5, with a possible D match to TRBD1 (5 bases). With 5 bases removed from V and 3 bases from J, the gap between germline ends came to 14 bases. The CDR3 has 15 residues. From germline, CDR1 is MNHEY and CDR2 SVGAGI. Here the CDR3 reads CASSPHLGTNQPQHF. The CDR3 coding sequence is TGTGCCAGCAGTCCCCACCTTGGGACCAATCAGCCCCAGCATTTT.